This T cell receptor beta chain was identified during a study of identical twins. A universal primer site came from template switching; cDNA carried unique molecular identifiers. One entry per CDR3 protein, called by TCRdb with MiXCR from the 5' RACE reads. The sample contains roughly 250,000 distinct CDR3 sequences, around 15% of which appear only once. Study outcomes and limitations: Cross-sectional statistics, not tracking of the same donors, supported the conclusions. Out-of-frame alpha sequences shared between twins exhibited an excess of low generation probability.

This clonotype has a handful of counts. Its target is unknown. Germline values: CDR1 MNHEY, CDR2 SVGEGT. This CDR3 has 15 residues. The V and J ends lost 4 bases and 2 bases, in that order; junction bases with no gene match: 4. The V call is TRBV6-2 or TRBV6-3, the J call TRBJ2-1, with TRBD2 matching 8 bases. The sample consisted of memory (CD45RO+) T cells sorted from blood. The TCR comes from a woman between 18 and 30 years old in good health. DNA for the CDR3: TGTGCCAGCAGTTTCTCGCGGGGGGCCTACAATGAGCAGTTCTTC. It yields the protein CASSFSRGAYNEQFF.